This T cell receptor (beta chain) was captured by sequencing in a study of blood T cell repertoires in COVID-19. Across the study: Acute and convalescent COVID-19 specimens originated in the United States, Italy and Spain. PBMCs, B-cell-depleted T cells, or T cells provided the cDNA or gDNA that made up the material.

Germline assignment: CDR1 MNHNS and CDR2 SASEGT. With V trimmed by 2 bases and J by 8 bases, 0 bases remained unmatched. There are 13 residues in the CDR3. Authors' data handling: Reference gene primer amplification in the assay estimated nucleated cell counts. Only in-frame clones appear in the TCRdb table, and some are missing; sequencing was by immunoSEQ multiplex PCR. The DNA gave D and trimming, while V, J and clone size come from that table. The data hold roughly 40,000 clones, with roughly 73% observed a single time. The TCR comes from an elderly man with acute or convalescent COVID-19. Sequenced sample: peripheral blood. The chain carries TRBV6-1 and TRBJ1-6; TRBD1 aligns across 7 bases. The CDR3 DNA reads TGTGCCAGCAGTGAACAGGGGGATTCACCCCTCCACTTT. It is translated as CASSEQGDSPLHF.